The rows below give T cell receptor beta chains drawn from one sample of a study of blood T cell repertoires in COVID-19. Clones were read by immunoSEQ multiplex PCR, and TCRdb kept only the in-frame ones, dropping some. This sample has approximately 220,000 clones, with over 75% found just once. The sample taken for sequencing was PBMCs or T cells enriched from blood (not recorded which). The receptor source for this set is a woman younger than 30 in a cohort exposed to, infected with or recovered from COVID-19 (not recorded which). CDR3s include the opening cysteine and the closing phenylalanine or tryptophan. Each record gives: V gene, J gene, D gene, clone size, CDR3 length, CDR3 protein, CDR3 DNA. A D gene is named only where the DNA matches it firmly. The size entry is marked missing in some rows and otherwise reads once, few, many or a size class.

v_gene: TRBV27
j_gene: TRBJ2-3
d_gene: TRBD2
abundance: -
len: 17
CDR3aa: CASSLLASGGARDTQYF
CDR3nt: TGTGCCAGCAGTTTATTGGCTAGCGGGGGGGCAAGAGATACGCAGTATTTT

v_gene: TRBV19
j_gene: TRBJ1-5
d_gene: -
abundance: few
len: 14
CDR3aa: CASSISGGNQPQHF
CDR3nt: TGTGCCAGTAGTATATCCGGGGGCAATCAGCCCCAGCATTTT

v_gene: TRBV5-1
j_gene: TRBJ1-1
d_gene: TRBD1
abundance: -
len: 17
CDR3aa: CASSLVSRGQGLAEAFF
CDR3nt: TGCGCCAGCAGCTTGGTATCTAGGGGACAGGGGTTAGCTGAAGCTTTCTTT

v_gene: TRBV23-1
j_gene: TRBJ2-1
d_gene: -
abundance: -
len: 21
CDR3aa: CASSQNPYGGGPGGSYNEQFF
CDR3nt: TGCGCCAGCAGTCAAAACCCTTATGGCGGGGGCCCCGGGGGCTCCTACAATGAGCAGTTCTTC

v_gene: TRBV29-1
j_gene: TRBJ1-5
d_gene: TRBD1
abundance: few
len: 18
CDR3aa: CSVSGGGTGAYSNQPQHF
CDR3nt: TGCAGCGTGAGCGGGGGAGGGACAGGGGCATATAGCAATCAGCCCCAGCATTTT

v_gene: TRBV11-3
j_gene: TRBJ2-1
d_gene: -
abundance: -
len: 16
CDR3aa: CASSLDSTISYNEQFF
CDR3nt: TGTGCCAGCAGCTTAGATTCGACAATCTCCTACAATGAGCAGTTCTTC

v_gene: TRBV2
j_gene: TRBJ2-1
d_gene: TRBD2
abundance: -
len: 17
CDR3aa: CASSALRAGGFHNEQFF
CDR3nt: TGTGCCAGCAGTGCCCTAAGGGCGGGGGGGTTCCACAATGAGCAGTTCTTC

v_gene: TRBV30
j_gene: TRBJ2-5
d_gene: -
abundance: -
len: 12
CDR3aa: CAGRRAQETQYF
CDR3nt: TGTGCCGGGAGGAGGGCTCAAGAGACCCAGTACTTC

v_gene: TRBV7-9
j_gene: TRBJ1-2
d_gene: -
abundance: -
len: 16
CDR3aa: CASSLAGQVPLYGYTF
CDR3nt: TGTGCCAGCAGCTTAGCGGGCCAGGTCCCCCTCTATGGCTACACCTTC

v_gene: TRBV5-1
j_gene: TRBJ1-5
d_gene: TRBD1
abundance: -
len: 15
CDR3aa: CASRQGENSNQPQHF
CDR3nt: TGCGCCAGCAGGCAGGGGGAAAATAGCAATCAGCCCCAGCATTTT

v_gene: TRBV21-1
j_gene: TRBJ1-1
d_gene: -
abundance: -
len: 17
CDR3aa: CASSVNSRTVSLTEAFF
CDR3nt: TGTGCCAGCAGCGTTAATTCCAGGACAGTCAGCCTCACTGAAGCTTTCTTT

v_gene: TRBV5-1
j_gene: TRBJ1-1
d_gene: -
abundance: -
len: 13
CDR3aa: CASSLFRGTEAFF
CDR3nt: TGCGCCAGCAGCTTGTTTAGGGGGACTGAAGCTTTCTTT

v_gene: TRBV9
j_gene: TRBJ1-5
d_gene: -
abundance: -
len: 14
CDR3aa: CASSVEDLGQPQHF
CDR3nt: TGTGCCAGCAGCGTGGAGGATCTAGGGCAGCCCCAGCATTTT

v_gene: TRBV6-8
j_gene: TRBJ1-2
d_gene: -
abundance: -
len: 14
CDR3aa: CASRDDRLNYGYTF
CDR3nt: TGTGCCAGCAGGGACGACAGGCTAAACTATGGCTACACCTTC

v_gene: TRBV27
j_gene: TRBJ2-7
d_gene: TRBD1
abundance: -
len: 14
CDR3aa: CASSSRQGPYEQYF
CDR3nt: TGTGCCAGCAGCAGCCGACAGGGTCCCTACGAGCAGTACTTC

v_gene: TRBV5-1
j_gene: TRBJ2-1
d_gene: TRBD2
abundance: -
len: 17
CDR3aa: CASSLGLAGVAYNEQFF
CDR3nt: TGCGCCAGCAGCTTAGGACTAGCGGGAGTGGCCTACAATGAGCAGTTCTTC

v_gene: TRBV12-5
j_gene: TRBJ2-2
d_gene: -
abundance: once
len: 16
CDR3aa: CASGLARGSNTGELFF
CDR3nt: TGTGCTAGTGGTTTGGCCCGGGGATCGAACACCGGGGAGCTGTTTTTT

v_gene: TRBV9
j_gene: TRBJ1-2
d_gene: TRBD1
abundance: -
len: 16
CDR3aa: CASTTSRGMANYGYTF
CDR3nt: TGTGCCAGCACCACTTCCAGGGGGATGGCTAACTATGGCTACACCTTC

v_gene: TRBV7-9
j_gene: TRBJ1-1
d_gene: TRBD1
abundance: -
len: 17
CDR3aa: CASSLPTGGYKNTEAFF
CDR3nt: TGTGCCAGCAGCTTACCGACAGGGGGATATAAGAACACTGAAGCTTTCTTT

v_gene: TRBV5-4
j_gene: TRBJ2-1
d_gene: TRBD2
abundance: -
len: 16
CDR3aa: CASSRSGPSSYNEQFF
CDR3nt: TGTGCCAGCAGCCGTAGCGGGCCTAGCTCCTACAATGAGCAGTTCTTC

v_gene: TRBV18
j_gene: TRBJ2-3
d_gene: TRBD2
abundance: -
len: 15
CDR3aa: CASSPTSGFTDTQYF
CDR3nt: TGTGCCAGCTCACCGACTAGCGGATTCACAGATACGCAGTATTTT

v_gene: TRBV19
j_gene: TRBJ2-7
d_gene: -
abundance: -
len: 14
CDR3aa: CASSPRRGSYEQYF
CDR3nt: TGTGCCAGTAGTCCCCGGCGGGGCTCCTACGAGCAGTACTTC

v_gene: TRBV27
j_gene: TRBJ1-2
d_gene: TRBD1
abundance: once
len: 15
CDR3aa: CASSHGQAPNYGYTF
CDR3nt: TGTGCCAGCAGTCATGGACAGGCGCCGAACTATGGCTACACCTTC

v_gene: TRBV6-1
j_gene: TRBJ1-6
d_gene: TRBD1
abundance: once
len: 15
CDR3aa: CASSEDPDRGSPLHF
CDR3nt: TGTGCCAGCAGTGAAGATCCGGACAGGGGTTCACCCCTCCACTTT

v_gene: TRBV6-5
j_gene: TRBJ1-2
d_gene: -
abundance: once
len: 13
CDR3aa: CASSKRVKEGYTF
CDR3nt: TGTGCCAGCAGCAAACGGGTGAAGGAGGGCTACACCTTC

v_gene: TRBV2
j_gene: TRBJ1-2
d_gene: TRBD1
abundance: -
len: 16
CDR3aa: CASLPGQGFSTYGYTF
CDR3nt: TGTGCCAGCCTCCCGGGACAGGGTTTTTCTACCTATGGCTACACCTTC

v_gene: TRBV30
j_gene: TRBJ1-5
d_gene: TRBD1
abundance: -
len: 13
CDR3aa: CAWSRGPNQPQHF
CDR3nt: TGTGCCTGGAGTAGGGGGCCCAATCAGCCCCAGCATTTT

v_gene: TRBV4-2
j_gene: TRBJ2-2
d_gene: TRBD2
abundance: -
len: 21
CDR3aa: CASSPRTSGGKLNWDTGELFF
CDR3nt: TGTGCCAGCAGCCCCCGGACTAGCGGGGGCAAATTGAATTGGGACACCGGGGAGCTGTTTTTT

v_gene: TRBV28
j_gene: TRBJ2-7
d_gene: TRBD1
abundance: -
len: 14
CDR3aa: CASTTRQGPYEQYF
CDR3nt: TGTGCCAGCACAACCCGACAGGGCCCCTACGAGCAGTACTTC

v_gene: TRBV19
j_gene: TRBJ1-5
d_gene: TRBD1
abundance: -
len: 14
CDR3aa: CASSIPDRGQPQHF
CDR3nt: TGTGCCAGTAGTATCCCCGACAGGGGGCAGCCCCAGCATTTT

v_gene: TRBV28
j_gene: TRBJ2-1
d_gene: TRBD1
abundance: -
len: 15
CDR3aa: CASSSQGAAHNEQFF
CDR3nt: TGTGCCAGCAGTTCCCAGGGGGCGGCCCACAATGAGCAGTTCTTC

v_gene: TRBV27
j_gene: TRBJ1-6
d_gene: -
abundance: -
len: 13
CDR3aa: CASRYRRGSPLHF
CDR3nt: TGTGCCAGCAGGTACCGGCGGGGATCACCCCTCCACTTT

v_gene: TRBV6-6
j_gene: TRBJ2-3
d_gene: -
abundance: -
len: 15
CDR3aa: CASSYSIGAADTQYF
CDR3nt: TGTGCCAGCAGTTACTCGATTGGAGCGGCAGATACGCAGTATTTT

v_gene: TRBV5-1
j_gene: TRBJ2-3
d_gene: TRBD2
abundance: once
len: 15
CDR3aa: CASSRQREGADTQYF
CDR3nt: TGCGCCAGCAGTCGTCAGCGGGAGGGGGCAGATACGCAGTATTTT

v_gene: TRBV5-1
j_gene: TRBJ1-5
d_gene: TRBD1
abundance: once
len: 13
CDR3aa: CASSPRGEQPQHF
CDR3nt: TGCGCCAGCAGCCCCAGGGGGGAGCAGCCCCAGCATTTT

v_gene: TRBV19
j_gene: TRBJ2-7
d_gene: TRBD1
abundance: -
len: 13
CDR3aa: CASSRTGNYEQYF
CDR3nt: TGTGCCAGTAGTCGGACAGGCAACTACGAGCAGTACTTC